This entry lists 18 T cell receptor beta chains sequenced from one sample in a study of radiotherapy plus CTLA-4 blockade in lung cancer. Clones were read by immunoSEQ multiplex PCR, and TCRdb kept only the in-frame ones, dropping some. The sample comprises about 80,000 clones, around 76% of which are singletons, and about 20% rests with the top ten. Sequenced here: peripheral blood, sampled from a patient treated with radiotherapy plus ipilimumab. The receptors here all came from a human donor with non-small cell lung cancer whose response to radiotherapy plus ipilimumab could not be evaluated. Some clones in this sample may be carry-over from other donors' samples.

The chain couples TRBV5-1 to TRBJ2-5, with 11 bases identical to TRBD1. The J call may be incorrect, as the DNA end agrees better with TRBJ2-7. This CDR3 has 16 residues. The V gene's germline CDR1 is SGHRS and CDR2 YFSETQ. CDR3 protein: CASSKTLGQGAYEQYF. The CDR3 nucleotides read TGCGCCAGCAGCAAGACTTTGGGACAGGGGGCCTACGAGCAGTACTTC.

The rearrangement joins TRBV7-9 to TRBJ2-1; maybe TRBD1 (5 bases). V was pared by 5 bases and J by 12 bases, with 11 bases between. The length of the CDR3 is 11 residues. The V gene's germline CDR1 is SEHNR and CDR2 FQNEAQ (reference sequence). In DNA, the CDR3 is TGTGCCAGCAGCCCTGGGCAGGGGCAGTTCTTC. It codes for CASSPGQGQFF. Using reference TRBV7-9 and TRBJ2-1 for the parts outside the CDR3, the full variable domain is DTGVSQNPRHKITKRGQNVTFRCDPISEHNRLYWYRQTLGQGPEFLTYFQNEAQLEKSRLLSDRFSAERPKGSFSTLEIQRTEQGDSAMYLCASSPGQGQFFGPGTRLTVL.

The chain carries TRBV5-4 and TRBJ2-5; 8 bases align to TRBD1. Germline V gene lookup returns CDR1 SGHNT and CDR2 YYREEE (reference sequence). This CDR3 is built from 13 residues. Unmatched junction bases numbered 2, after V lost 2 bases and J lost 5 bases. The CDR3 coding sequence is TGTGCCAGCAGCTTTCGGACAGGGGAGACCCAGTACTTC. It specifies CASSFRTGETQYF.

A few counts support this clone. The V gene is TRBV6-5, the J gene TRBJ1-1, with 8 bases lining up with TRBD1. CDR1 and CDR2 (germline): MNHEY, SVGAGI. CDR3 length equals 15 residues. The V gene end was trimmed by 7 bases and the J gene end by 1 base; junction bases not matched to a gene: 8. As DNA, the CDR3 is TGTGCCAGCATTAAGGACAGGGAAGGGAACACTGAAGCTTTCTTT. It translates to CASIKDREGNTEAFF.

J is TRBJ1-6 and V is TRBV30; TRBD1 matches at 10 bases. The junction had 4 bases not matched to a gene; V was cut back by 3 bases and J by 8 bases. Germline V gives CDR1 GTSNPN, CDR2 SVGIG (reference sequence). The CDR3 is 14 residues long. The CDR3 reads CAWRGQGQDSPLHF. The CDR3 DNA sequence: TGTGCCTGGAGGGGACAGGGGCAGGATTCACCCCTCCACTTT.

The rearrangement uses TRBV6-5 and TRBJ1-1; D perhaps matches TRBD1 (5 bases). Germline lookup yields CDR1 MNHEY and CDR2 SVGAGI. The V end was cut by 0 bases, the J end by 5 bases, with 10 bases between. This CDR3 comprises 14 residues. The CDR3 nucleotides are TGTGCCAGCAGTTACTCGGACAAGGGGACTGAAGCTTTCTTT. As protein: CASSYSDKGTEAFF.

This clone occurred once. The chain employs TRBV6-1 and TRBJ1-3, with D perhaps matching TRBD1 (5 bases). Germline CDR1 reads MNHNS; CDR2 reads SASEGT. The CDR3 is 12 residues long. Trimming removed 7 bases at V and 8 bases at J, with 12 bases between. The CDR3 DNA follows: TGTGCCAGCATCGGGCAGGGCCACACCATATATTTT. It codes for CASIGQGHTIYF.

This rearrangement joins TRBV7-9 to TRBJ1-2, with 8 bases matching TRBD1. There are 15 residues in the CDR3. The trim removed 5 bases at V and 3 bases at J, leaving 8 bases unmatched. In germline, CDR1 is SEHNR, CDR2 FQNEAQ (reference sequence). In nucleotides, the CDR3 is TGTGCCAGCAGCAAGATCGCGACAGGGGACTATGGCTACACCTTC. Amino acids: CASSKIATGDYGYTF.

The chain recombines TRBV2 with TRBJ2-4; 7 bases are a match to TRBD1. J was trimmed by 5 bases and V by 8 bases; bases with no gene match: 3. There are 12 residues in the CDR3. Germline V lookup: CDR1 SNHLY, CDR2 FYNNEI. The CDR3 reads CASGQGENIQYF. CDR3 nucleotides: TGTGCCAGCGGTCAGGGGGAAAACATTCAGTACTTC.

V gene TRBV7-8 combines with J gene TRBJ1-5, with D possibly matching TRBD1 (6 bases). There are 17 residues in the CDR3. Per the germline V gene, CDR1 is SGHVS and CDR2 is FQNEAQ. V was shortened by 0 bases and J by 0 bases, with 12 bases between the two germline ends. The CDR3 coding sequence is TGTGCCAGCAGCTTAGCGCTACAGGGATCTAGCAATCAGCCCCAGCATTTT. Protein: CASSLALQGSSNQPQHF. The whole variable domain, filled in from reference TRBV7-8 and TRBJ1-5, reads GAGVSQSPRYKVAKRGQDVALRCDPISGHVSLFWYQQALGQGPEFLTYFQNEAQLDKSGLPSDRFFAERPEGSVSTLKIQRTQQEDSAVYLCASSLALQGSSNQPQHFGDGTRLSIL.

The chain uses TRBV5-1 and TRBJ2-2; D ambiguous. Trimming shortened V by 1 base and J by 4 bases, and 8 bases separated the two germline ends. This CDR3 has 14 amino acids. Germline assignment: CDR1 SGHRS and CDR2 YFSETQ. The CDR3 protein is CASSLPTGTGELFF. The CDR3 DNA follows: TGCGCCAGCAGCTTGCCGACGGGCACCGGGGAGCTGTTTTTT.

The chain combines TRBV7-2 with TRBJ2-2; 10 bases are shared with TRBD2. The V gene's germline CDR1 is SGHTA and CDR2 FQGNSA. The CDR3 has 16 amino acids. The V gene end was trimmed by 2 bases and the J gene end by 0 bases; junction bases not matched to a gene: 0. The CDR3 nucleotides are TGTGCCAGCAGCTTAAGCGGGGGGGCGAACACCGGGGAGCTGTTTTTT. Encoded protein: CASSLSGGANTGELFF.

V is TRBV20-1 and J is TRBJ1-2; D is perhaps TRBD1 (5 bases). Between the trimmed V and J ends, which lost 6 bases and 7 bases, there was a span of 12 bases. Per germline, CDR1 DFQATT and CDR2 SNEGSKA (reference sequence). The CDR3 is made up of 11 amino acids. The CDR3 sequence is CSAPGRGGYTF. DNA for the CDR3: TGCAGTGCCCCGGGGCGGGGTGGCTACACCTTC.

Points on this clone: Its ends do not fully match the called genes, so a read error is possible. Other DNA sequences in the same sample also yield this CDR3. The V and J genes are TRBV5-1 and TRBJ2-5; D perhaps matches TRBD2 (5 bases). This CDR3 is built from 13 residues. Germline V gene sequence: CDR1 SGHRS, CDR2 YFSETQ. CDR3 loop: CASSITGEETQYF. CDR3 DNA: TGCGCAAGCAGCATAACCGGGGAGGAGACCCAGTACTTC.

V is TRBV19 and J is TRBJ1-5; 8 bases fit TRBD1. The CDR3 totals 15 residues. The J segment lost 6 bases and the V segment lost 4 bases, leaving 8 bases of the junction unmatched. CDR1 LNHDA and CDR2 SQIVND come from the germline V gene (reference sequence). The CDR3 DNA is TGTGCCAGTAGTACGTACAGGGGGAGCGCTCAGCCCCAGCATTTT. It translates to CASSTYRGSAQPQHF. Drawing the rest from reference TRBV19 and TRBJ1-5, the complete variable domain is DGGITQSPKYLFRKEGQNVTLSCEQNLNHDAMYWYRQDPGQGLRLIYYSQIVNDFQKGDIAEGYSVSREKKESFPLTVTSAQKNPTAFYLCASSTYRGSAQPQHFGDGTRLSIL.

The chain is built from TRBV7-3 and TRBJ2-1, with 7 bases fitting TRBD2. The length of the CDR3 is 16 residues. Germline lookup yields CDR1 SGHTA and CDR2 FQGTGA. J lost 6 bases, V lost 0 bases, and 8 bases had no gene match. CDR3 bases: TGTGCCAGCAGCTTAACTATCGGACTAGGGACCAATGAGCAGTTCTTC. As protein: CASSLTIGLGTNEQFF.

V and J are TRBV4-1 and TRBJ2-5, with 8 nucleotides matching TRBD1. Germline V gives CDR1 MGHRA, CDR2 YSYEKL. Unmatched junction bases numbered 5, after V lost 2 bases and J lost 3 bases. CDR3 size: 15 residues. CDR3 residues: CASSQYDRGEETQYF. For the CDR3, the DNA is TGCGCCAGCAGCCAATATGACAGGGGCGAAGAGACCCAGTACTTC.

The chain joins TRBV5-1 to TRBJ2-1; 8 nucleotides align to TRBD2. V was clipped by 2 bases and J by 0 bases; unmatched bases: 4. The germline gives CDR1 SGHRS, CDR2 YFSETQ. This CDR3 comprises 16 residues. The CDR3 loop reads CASSFSGESSYNEQFF. CDR3 nucleotide sequence: TGCGCCAGCAGCTTTAGCGGGGAGAGCTCCTACAATGAGCAGTTCTTC. The full variable domain, rest sourced from reference TRBV5-1 and TRBJ2-1, is KAGVTQTPRYLIKTRGQQVTLSCSPISGHRSVSWYQQTPGQGLQFLFEYFSETQRNKGNFPGRFSGRQFSNSRSEMNVSTLELGDSALYLCASSFSGESSYNEQFFGPGTRLTVL.